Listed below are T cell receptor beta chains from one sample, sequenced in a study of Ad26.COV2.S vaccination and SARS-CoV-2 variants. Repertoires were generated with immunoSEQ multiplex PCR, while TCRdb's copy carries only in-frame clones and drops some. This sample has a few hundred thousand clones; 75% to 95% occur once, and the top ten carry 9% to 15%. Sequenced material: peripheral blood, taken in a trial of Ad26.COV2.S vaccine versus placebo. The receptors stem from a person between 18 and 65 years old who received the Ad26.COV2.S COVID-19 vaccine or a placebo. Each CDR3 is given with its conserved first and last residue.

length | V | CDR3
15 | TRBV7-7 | CASSVSGVREETQYF
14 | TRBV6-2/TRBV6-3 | CASSYPPGATEAFF
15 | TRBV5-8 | CASSSGTSFSDEQFF
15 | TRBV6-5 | CASSYTPAGEETQYF
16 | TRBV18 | CASSEGGNVRADTQYF
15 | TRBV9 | CASSVGPVTHNEQFF
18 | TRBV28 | CASSLSLSSGASTDTQYF
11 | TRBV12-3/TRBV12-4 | CASSYSYEQYF
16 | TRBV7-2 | CASSLVGGEGNYGYTF
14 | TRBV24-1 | CATSAPGGGDTQYF
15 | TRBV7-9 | CASSLEVPSRETQYF
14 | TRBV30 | CAWSVLAENQPQHF
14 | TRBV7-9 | CASSPPTGEETQYF
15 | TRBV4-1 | CASSQVVRMNTEAFF
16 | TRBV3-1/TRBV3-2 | CASSPSGEGVYNEQFF
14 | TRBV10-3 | CAAGAGLVDYGYTF
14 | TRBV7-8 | CASSRGAGLTEAFF
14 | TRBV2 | CASARSDGYNEQFF
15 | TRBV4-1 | CASSQASGAYNEQFF
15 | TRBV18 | CASSPTTGGDQPQHF
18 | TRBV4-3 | CASSQAGGGGSGANVLTF
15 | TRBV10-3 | CAIRGTGMGTDTQYF
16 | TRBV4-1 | CASSQDLGQGGEKLFF
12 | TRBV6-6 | CASSYGNNGYTF
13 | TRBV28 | CASSPSESTEAFF
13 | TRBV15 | CATSRGGSYGYTF
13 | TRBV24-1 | CATSRTGSYEQYF
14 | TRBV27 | CASSLQGGTDTQYF
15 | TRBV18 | CASSNLTLFNEKLFF
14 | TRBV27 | CASSFDRGLTEAFF
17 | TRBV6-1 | CASSGTSGSSYYNEQFF
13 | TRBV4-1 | CASSQGLANEQFF
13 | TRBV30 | CAWSVLQAGELFF
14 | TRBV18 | CASSPGLASYEQYF
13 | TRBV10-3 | CAIRLAGANEQFF
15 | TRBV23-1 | CASSQSRASGNTIYF
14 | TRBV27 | CASRFYLNSYEQYF
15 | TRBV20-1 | CSASYRLASYNEQFF
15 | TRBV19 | CASSISGVSNQPQHF
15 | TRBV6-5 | CALLGDFSGANVLTF
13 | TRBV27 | CASRILTGEEQFF
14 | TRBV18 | CASSGTGGDTEAFF
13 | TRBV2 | CASSEEGNSPLHF
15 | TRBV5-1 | CASSLGGTPYNEQFF
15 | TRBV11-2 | CASSILEPGANVLTF
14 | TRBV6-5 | CASSSGQGNEKLFF
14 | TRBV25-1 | CASSESQYNSPLHF
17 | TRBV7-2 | CASSSIVWGEGPDTQYF
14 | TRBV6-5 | CASRPGTGNEKLFF
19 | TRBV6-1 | CASSGRLDRGPTFYNEQFF
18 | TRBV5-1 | CASSLGALAGVSQETQYF
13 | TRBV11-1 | CASSLEGAGELFF